This TCR beta chain was captured in a study of blood T cell repertoires in COVID-19. At the level of the study: Acute-phase and convalescent COVID-19 samples originated in the United States, Italy and Spain.

Generated by immunoSEQ multiplex PCR, the TCRdb table keeps only in-frame clones and is missing some. The sample consists of approximately 410,000 clones, 80% to 90% of them appearing once. CDR1 and CDR2 from the germline V gene are SGHTA and FQGNSA. The CDR3 extends over 13 amino acids. V gave up 5 bases and J gave up 5 bases, with 10 bases separating them. Sample: peripheral blood. This chain links TRBV7-2 with TRBJ1-5; D gene uncertain. This sequence was found in a woman under 40 with active or convalescent COVID-19. The CDR3 nucleotides read TGTGCCAGCAGCCTGCGGGCTCATCAGCCCCAGCATTTT. Protein sequence: CASSLRAHQPQHF.